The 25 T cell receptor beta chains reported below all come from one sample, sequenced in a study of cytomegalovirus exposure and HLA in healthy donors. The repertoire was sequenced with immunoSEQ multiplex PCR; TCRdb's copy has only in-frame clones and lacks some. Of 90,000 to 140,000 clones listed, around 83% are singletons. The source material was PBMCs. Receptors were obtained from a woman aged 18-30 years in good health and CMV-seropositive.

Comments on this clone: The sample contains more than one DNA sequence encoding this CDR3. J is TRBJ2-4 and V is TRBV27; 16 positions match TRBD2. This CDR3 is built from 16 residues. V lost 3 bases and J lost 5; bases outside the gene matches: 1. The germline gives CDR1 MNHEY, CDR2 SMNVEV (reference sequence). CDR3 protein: CASSLGLAGGENIQYF. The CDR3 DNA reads TGTGCCAGCAGTTTGGGACTAGCGGGAGGGGAAAACATTCAGTACTTC.

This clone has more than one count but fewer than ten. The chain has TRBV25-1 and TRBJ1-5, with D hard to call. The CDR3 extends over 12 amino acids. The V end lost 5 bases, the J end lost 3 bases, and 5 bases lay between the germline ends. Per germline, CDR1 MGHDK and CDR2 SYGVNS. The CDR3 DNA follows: TGTGCCAGCAGTCTACTCAATCAGCCCCAGCATTTT. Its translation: CASSLLNQPQHF.

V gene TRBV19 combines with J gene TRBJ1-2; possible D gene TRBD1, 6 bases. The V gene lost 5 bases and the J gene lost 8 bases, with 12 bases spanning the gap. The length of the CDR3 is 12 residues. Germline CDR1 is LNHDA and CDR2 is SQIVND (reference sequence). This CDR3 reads CASSPPGDGYTF. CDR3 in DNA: TGTGCCAGTAGTCCCCCAGGGGACGGCTACACCTTC.

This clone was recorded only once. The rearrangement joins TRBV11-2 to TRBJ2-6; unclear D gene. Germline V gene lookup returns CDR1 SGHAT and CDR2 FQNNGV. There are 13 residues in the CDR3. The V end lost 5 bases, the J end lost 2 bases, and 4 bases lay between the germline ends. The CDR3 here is CASSPTGANVLTF. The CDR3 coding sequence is TGTGCCAGCAGCCCTACTGGGGCCAACGTCCTGACTTTC.

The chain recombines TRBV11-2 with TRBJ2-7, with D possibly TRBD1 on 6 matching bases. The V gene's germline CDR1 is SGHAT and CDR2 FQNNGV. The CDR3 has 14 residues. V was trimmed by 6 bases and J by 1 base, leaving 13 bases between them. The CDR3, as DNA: TGTGCCAGCAGTCGACCGGGACAATCCTACGAGCAGTACTTC. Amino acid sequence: CASSRPGQSYEQYF.

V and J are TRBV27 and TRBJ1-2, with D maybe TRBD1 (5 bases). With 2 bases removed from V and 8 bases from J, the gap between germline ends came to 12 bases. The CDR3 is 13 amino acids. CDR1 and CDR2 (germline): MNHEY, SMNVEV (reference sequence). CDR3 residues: CASSLIQGGGYTF. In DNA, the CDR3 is TGTGCCAGCAGTTTAATCCAGGGAGGCGGCTACACCTTC.

Here the CDR3 DNA reads TGTGCCAGCAGCCCAGGACCCAGGGAAATCGAAAAACTGTTTTTT. This gives the protein CASSPGPREIEKLFF. This rearrangement joins TRBV7-8 to TRBJ1-4; D perhaps matches TRBD1 (5 bases). The V gene lost 5 bases and the J gene lost 8 bases, with 18 bases spanning the gap. CDR1 is SGHVS, CDR2 FQNEAQ, per germline. The CDR3 contains 15 residues. The full variable domain, its missing parts supplied by reference TRBV7-8 and TRBJ1-4, is GAGVSQSPRYKVAKRGQDVALRCDPISGHVSLFWYQQALGQGPEFLTYFQNEAQLDKSGLPSDRFFAERPEGSVSTLKIQRTQQEDSAVYLCASSPGPREIEKLFFGSGTQLSVL.

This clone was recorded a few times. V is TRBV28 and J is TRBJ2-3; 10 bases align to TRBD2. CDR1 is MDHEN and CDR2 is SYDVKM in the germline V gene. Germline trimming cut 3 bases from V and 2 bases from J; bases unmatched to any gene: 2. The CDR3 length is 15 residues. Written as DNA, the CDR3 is TGTGCCAGCAGTTTCGGGACTAGCGACACAGATACGCAGTATTTT. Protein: CASSFGTSDTDTQYF.

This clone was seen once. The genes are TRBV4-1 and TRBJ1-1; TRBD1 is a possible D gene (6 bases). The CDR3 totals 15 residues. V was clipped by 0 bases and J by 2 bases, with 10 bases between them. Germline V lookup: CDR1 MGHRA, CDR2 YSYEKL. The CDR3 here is CASSQDQGPNTEAFF. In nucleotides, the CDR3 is TGCGCCAGCAGCCAAGATCAGGGGCCCAACACTGAAGCTTTCTTT.

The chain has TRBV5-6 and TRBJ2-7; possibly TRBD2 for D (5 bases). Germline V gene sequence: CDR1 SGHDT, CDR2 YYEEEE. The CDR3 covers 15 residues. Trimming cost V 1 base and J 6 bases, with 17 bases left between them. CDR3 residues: CASSLLLRVVREQYF. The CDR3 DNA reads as TGTGCCAGCAGCTTGCTGTTGCGGGTGGTGCGCGAGCAGTACTTC.

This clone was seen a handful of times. CDR3 amino acids: CASSKNTANTEAFF. The CDR3 DNA follows: TGTGCCAGCAGCAAAAACACAGCCAACACTGAAGCTTTCTTT. The chain employs TRBV11-2 and TRBJ1-1; D not certain. In germline, CDR1 is SGHAT, CDR2 FQNNGV. V was trimmed by 5 bases and J by 2 bases, leaving 12 bases between them. There are 14 residues in the CDR3.

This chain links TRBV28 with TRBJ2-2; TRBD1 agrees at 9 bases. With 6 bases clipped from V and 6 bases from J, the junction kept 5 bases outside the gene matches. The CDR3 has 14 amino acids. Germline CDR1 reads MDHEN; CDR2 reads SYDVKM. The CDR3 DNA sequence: TGTGCCAGCAGGCTACAGGGGGCCTCCGGGGAGCTGTTTTTT. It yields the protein CASRLQGASGELFF.

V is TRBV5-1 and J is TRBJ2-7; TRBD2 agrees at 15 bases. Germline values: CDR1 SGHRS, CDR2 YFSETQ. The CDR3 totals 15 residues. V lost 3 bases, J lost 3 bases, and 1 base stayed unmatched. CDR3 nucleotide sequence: TGCGCCAGCAGCTGGGGACTAGCGGGGGGCTACGAGCAGTACTTC. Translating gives CASSWGLAGGYEQYF. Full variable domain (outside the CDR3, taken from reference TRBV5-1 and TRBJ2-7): KAGVTQTPRYLIKTRGQQVTLSCSPISGHRSVSWYQQTPGQGLQFLFEYFSETQRNKGNFPGRFSGRQFSNSRSEMNVSTLELGDSALYLCASSWGLAGGYEQYFGPGTRLTVT.

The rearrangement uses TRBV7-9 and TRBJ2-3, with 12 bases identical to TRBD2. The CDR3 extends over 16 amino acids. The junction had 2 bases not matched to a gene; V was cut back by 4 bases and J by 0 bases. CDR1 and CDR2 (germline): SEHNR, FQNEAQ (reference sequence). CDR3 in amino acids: CASSYLAGGSTDTQYF. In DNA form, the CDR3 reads TGTGCCAGCAGCTACCTAGCGGGAGGGAGCACAGATACGCAGTATTTT.

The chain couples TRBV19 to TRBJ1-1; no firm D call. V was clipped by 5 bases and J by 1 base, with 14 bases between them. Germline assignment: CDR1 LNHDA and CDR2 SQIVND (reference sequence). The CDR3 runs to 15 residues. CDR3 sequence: CASSFQTFPNTEAFF. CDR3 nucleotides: TGTGCCAGTAGTTTCCAGACATTTCCGAACACTGAAGCTTTCTTT.

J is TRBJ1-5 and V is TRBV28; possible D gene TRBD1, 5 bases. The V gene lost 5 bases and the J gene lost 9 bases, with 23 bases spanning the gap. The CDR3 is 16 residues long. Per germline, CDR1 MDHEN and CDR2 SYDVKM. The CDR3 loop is CASSPMTVRFLRPQHF. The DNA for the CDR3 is TGTGCCAGCAGTCCCATGACAGTGAGGTTTTTGCGGCCCCAGCATTTT.

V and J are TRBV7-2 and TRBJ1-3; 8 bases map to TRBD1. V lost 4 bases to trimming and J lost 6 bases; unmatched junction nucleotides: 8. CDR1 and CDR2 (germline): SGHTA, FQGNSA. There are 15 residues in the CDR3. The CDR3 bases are TGTGCCAGCAGCTCCCCCAGACAGGGGTTAAACACCATATATTTT. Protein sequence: CASSSPRQGLNTIYF.

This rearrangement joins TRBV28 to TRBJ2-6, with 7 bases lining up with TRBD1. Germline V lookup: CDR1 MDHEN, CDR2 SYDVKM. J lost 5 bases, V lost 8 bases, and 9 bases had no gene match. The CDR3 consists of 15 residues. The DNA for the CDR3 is TGTGCCAGCGAATCCAAGGGGGCGAGGGCCAACGTCCTGACTTTC. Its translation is CASESKGARANVLTF.

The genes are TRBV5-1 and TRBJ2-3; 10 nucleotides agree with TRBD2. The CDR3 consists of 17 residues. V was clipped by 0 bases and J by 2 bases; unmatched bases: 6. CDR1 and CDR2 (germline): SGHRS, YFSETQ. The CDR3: CASSLAPLAGDTDTQYF. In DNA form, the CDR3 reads TGCGCCAGCAGCTTGGCCCCTCTAGCGGGGGACACAGATACGCAGTATTTT.

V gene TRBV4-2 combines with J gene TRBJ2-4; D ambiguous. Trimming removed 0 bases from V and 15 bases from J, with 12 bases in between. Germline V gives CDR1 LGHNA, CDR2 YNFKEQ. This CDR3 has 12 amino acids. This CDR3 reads CASSQDVSRMYF. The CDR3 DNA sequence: TGTGCCAGCAGCCAAGATGTTTCTAGGATGTACTTC.

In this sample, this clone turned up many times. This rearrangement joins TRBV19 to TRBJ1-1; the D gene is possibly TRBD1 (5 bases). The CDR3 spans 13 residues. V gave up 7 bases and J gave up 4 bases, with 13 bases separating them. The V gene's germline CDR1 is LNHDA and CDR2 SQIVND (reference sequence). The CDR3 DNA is TGTGCCAGTATGATTAGGGGAGGCACTGAAGCTTTCTTT. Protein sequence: CASMIRGGTEAFF.

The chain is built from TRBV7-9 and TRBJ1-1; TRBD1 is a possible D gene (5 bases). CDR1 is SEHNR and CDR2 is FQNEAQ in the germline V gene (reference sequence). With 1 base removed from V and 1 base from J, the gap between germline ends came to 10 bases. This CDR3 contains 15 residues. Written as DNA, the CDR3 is TGTGCCAGCAGCTTAGTTGGCAGGGAGAACACTGAAGCTTTCTTT. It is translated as CASSLVGRENTEAFF.

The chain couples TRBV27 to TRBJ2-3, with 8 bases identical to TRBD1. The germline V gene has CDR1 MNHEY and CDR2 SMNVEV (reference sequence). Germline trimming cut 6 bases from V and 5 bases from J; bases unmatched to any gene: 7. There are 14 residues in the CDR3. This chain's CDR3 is CASSPDRDEDTQYF. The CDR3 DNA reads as TGTGCCAGCAGCCCGGACAGGGATGAAGATACGCAGTATTTT.

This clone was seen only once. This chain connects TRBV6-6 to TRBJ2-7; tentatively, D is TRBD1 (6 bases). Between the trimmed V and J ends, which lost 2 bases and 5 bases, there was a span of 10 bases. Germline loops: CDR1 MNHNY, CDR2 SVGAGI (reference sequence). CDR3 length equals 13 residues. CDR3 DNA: TGTGCCAGCAGTTACGGGGCAGGGGACGAGCAGTACTTC. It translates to CASSYGAGDEQYF.

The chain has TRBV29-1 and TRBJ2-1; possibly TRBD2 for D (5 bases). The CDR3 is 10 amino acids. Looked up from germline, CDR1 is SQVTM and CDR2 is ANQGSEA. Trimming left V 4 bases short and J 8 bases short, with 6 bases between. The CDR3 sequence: CSVAGYEQFF. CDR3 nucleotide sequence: TGCAGCGTTGCGGGATATGAGCAGTTCTTC.